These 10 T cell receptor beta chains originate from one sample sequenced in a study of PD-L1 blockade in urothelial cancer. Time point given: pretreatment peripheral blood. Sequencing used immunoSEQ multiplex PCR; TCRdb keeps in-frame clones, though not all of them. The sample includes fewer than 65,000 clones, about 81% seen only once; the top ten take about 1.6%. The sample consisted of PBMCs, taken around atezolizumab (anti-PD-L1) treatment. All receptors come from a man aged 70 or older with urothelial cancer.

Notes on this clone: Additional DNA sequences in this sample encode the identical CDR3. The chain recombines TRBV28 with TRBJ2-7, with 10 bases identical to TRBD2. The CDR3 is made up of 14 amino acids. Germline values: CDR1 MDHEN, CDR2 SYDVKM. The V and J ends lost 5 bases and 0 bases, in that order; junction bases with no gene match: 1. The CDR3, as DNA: TGTGCCAGCAGTCGGACTAGCGGCTCCTACGAGCAGTACTTC. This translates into CASSRTSGSYEQYF.

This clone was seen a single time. The CDR3 DNA is TGTGCCAGCAGTTTACATTACAGAAGCAATCAGCCCCAGCATTTT. The encoded protein is CASSLHYRSNQPQHF. The V and J genes are TRBV27 and TRBJ1-5; D remains unclear. Germline assignment: CDR1 MNHEY and CDR2 SMNVEV (reference sequence). CDR3 length equals 15 residues. V was pared by 2 bases and J by 1 base, with 9 bases between.

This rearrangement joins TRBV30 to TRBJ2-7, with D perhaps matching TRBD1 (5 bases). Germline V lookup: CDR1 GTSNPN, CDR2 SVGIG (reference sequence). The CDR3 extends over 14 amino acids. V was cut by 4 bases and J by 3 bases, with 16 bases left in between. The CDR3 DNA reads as TGTGCCTGGACCGGACACGAACATTTCTACGAGCAGTACTTC. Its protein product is CAWTGHEHFYEQYF.

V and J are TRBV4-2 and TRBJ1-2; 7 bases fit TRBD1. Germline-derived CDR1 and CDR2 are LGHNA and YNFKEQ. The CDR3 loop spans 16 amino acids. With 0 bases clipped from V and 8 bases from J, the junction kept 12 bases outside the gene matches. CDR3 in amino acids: CASSQDSGQAIYGYTF. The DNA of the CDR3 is TGTGCCAGCAGCCAAGATTCTGGACAGGCCATATACGGCTACACCTTC.

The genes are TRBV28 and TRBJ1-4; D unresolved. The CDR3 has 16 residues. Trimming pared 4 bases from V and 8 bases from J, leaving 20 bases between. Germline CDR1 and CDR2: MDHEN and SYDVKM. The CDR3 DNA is TGTGCCAGCAGTTCCCCTACAGAGGGTAGTGCCGAAAAACTGTTTTTT. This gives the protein CASSSPTEGSAEKLFF. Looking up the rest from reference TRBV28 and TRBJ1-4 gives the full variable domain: DVKVTQSSRYLVKRTGEKVFLECVQDMDHENMFWYRQDPGLGLRLIYFSYDVKMKEKGDIPEGYSVSREKKERFSLILESASTNQTSMYLCASSSPTEGSAEKLFFGSGTQLSVL.

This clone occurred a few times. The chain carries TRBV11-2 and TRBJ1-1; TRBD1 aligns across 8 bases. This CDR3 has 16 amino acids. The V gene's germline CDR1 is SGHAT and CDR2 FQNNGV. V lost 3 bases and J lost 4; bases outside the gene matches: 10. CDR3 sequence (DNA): TGTGCCAGCAGCTTTACAGGGGGTGGCATGGTCACTGAAGCTTTCTTT. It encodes CASSFTGGGMVTEAFF.

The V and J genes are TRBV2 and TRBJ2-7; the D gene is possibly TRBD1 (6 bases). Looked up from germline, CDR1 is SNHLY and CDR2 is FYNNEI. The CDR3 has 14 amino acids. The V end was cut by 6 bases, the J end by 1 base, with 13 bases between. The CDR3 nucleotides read TGTGCCAGCAGGAGCCGACAGGAGTCCTACGAGCAGTACTTC. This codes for CASRSRQESYEQYF. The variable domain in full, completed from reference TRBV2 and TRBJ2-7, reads EPEVTQTPSHQVTQMGQEVILRCVPISNHLYFYWYRQILGQKVEFLVSFYNNEISEKSEIFDDQFSVERPDGSNFTLKIRSTKLEDSAMYFCASRSRQESYEQYFGPGTRLTVT.

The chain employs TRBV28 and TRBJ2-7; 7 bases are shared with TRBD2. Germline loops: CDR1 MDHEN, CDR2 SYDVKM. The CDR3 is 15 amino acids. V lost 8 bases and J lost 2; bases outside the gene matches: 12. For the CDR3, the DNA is TGTGCCAGCTCTTCGGGGGGTACGCAAGCCTACGAGCAGTACTTC. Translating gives CASSSGGTQAYEQYF.

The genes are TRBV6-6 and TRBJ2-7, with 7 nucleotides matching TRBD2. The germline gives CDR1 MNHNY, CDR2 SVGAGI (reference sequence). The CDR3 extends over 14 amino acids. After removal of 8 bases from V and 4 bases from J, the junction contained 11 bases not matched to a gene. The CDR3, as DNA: TGTGCCAGCGCCGGACTAGGGTATATGTACGAGCAGTACTTC. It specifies CASAGLGYMYEQYF.

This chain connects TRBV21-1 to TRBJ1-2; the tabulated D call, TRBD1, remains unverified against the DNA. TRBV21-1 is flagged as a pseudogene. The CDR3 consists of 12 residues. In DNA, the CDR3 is TGTGCCAGCACCAGACAGGGAGATCTTCACACCTTC. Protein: CASTRQGDLHTF.